This T cell receptor (beta chain) was sequenced during a study of blood T cell repertoires in COVID-19. The germline V gene has CDR1 LNHDA and CDR2 SQIVND (reference sequence). J lost 5 bases, V lost 6 bases, and 11 bases had no gene match. CDR3 size: 17 residues. Original processing methods: Estimated nucleated cell counts came from reference gene primer amplification. The data were produced by immunoSEQ multiplex PCR, yet TCRdb's version contains in-frame clones alone and is incomplete. V and J calls and clone size are given by that table; D and trimming were obtained from the DNA. This table has roughly 60,000 clones, 80% to 85% appearing once.

The sequence came from an older man with COVID-19, enrolled during active disease. The chain joins TRBV19 to TRBJ2-1; 12 positions match TRBD1. The sequenced sample was peripheral blood. For the CDR3, the DNA is TGTGCCAGTAGCAGCCGGGACAGGGGGCGAGGGAACAATGAGCAGTTCTTC. Amino acid sequence: CASSSRDRGRGNNEQFF. Drawing the rest from reference TRBV19 and TRBJ2-1, the complete variable domain is DGGITQSPKYLFRKEGQNVTLSCEQNLNHDAMYWYRQDPGQGLRLIYYSQIVNDFQKGDIAEGYSVSREKKESFPLTVTSAQKNPTAFYLCASSSRDRGRGNNEQFFGPGTRLTVL.